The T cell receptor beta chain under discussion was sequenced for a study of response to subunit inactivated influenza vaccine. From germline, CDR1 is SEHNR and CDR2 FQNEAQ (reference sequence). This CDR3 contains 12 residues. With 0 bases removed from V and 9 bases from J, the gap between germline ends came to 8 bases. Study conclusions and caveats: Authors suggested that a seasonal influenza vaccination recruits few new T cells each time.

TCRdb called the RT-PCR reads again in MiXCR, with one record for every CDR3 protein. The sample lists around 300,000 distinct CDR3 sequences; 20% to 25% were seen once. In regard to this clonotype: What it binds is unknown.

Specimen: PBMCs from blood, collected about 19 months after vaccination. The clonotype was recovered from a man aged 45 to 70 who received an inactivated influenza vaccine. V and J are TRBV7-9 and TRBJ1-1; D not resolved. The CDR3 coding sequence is TGTGCCAGCAGCTTAGCCGGAAACCAAGCTTTCTTT. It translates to CASSLAGNQAFF.